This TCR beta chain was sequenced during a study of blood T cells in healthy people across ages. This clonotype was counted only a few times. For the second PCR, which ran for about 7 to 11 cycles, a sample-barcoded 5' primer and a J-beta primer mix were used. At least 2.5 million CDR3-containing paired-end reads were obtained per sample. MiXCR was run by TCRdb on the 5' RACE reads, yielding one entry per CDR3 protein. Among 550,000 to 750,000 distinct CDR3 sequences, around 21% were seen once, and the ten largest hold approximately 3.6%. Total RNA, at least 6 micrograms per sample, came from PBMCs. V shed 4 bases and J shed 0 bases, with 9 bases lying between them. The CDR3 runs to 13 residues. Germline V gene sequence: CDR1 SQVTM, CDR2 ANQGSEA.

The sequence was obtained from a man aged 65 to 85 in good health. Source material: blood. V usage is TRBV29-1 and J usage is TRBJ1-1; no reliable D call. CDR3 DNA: TGCAGCGTTGCCTCGAGATTGAACACTGAAGCTTTCTTT. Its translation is CSVASRLNTEAFF.